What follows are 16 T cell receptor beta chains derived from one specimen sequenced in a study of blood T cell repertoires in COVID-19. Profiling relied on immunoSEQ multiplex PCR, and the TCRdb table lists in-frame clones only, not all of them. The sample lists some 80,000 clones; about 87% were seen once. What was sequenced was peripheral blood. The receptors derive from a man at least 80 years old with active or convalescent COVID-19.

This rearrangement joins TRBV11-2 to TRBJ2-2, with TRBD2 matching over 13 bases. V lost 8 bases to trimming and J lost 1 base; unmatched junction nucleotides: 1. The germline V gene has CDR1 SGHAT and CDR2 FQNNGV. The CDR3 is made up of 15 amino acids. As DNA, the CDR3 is TGTGCCAGCGGACTAGCGGGGGTGAACACCGGGGAGCTGTTTTTT. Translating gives CASGLAGVNTGELFF.

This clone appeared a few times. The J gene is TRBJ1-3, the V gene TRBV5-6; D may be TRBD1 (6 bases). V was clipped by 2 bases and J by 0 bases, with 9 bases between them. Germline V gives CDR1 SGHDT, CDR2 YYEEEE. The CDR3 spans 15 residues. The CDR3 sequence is CASSLGDTSGNTIYF. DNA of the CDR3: TGTGCCAGCAGCTTAGGGGACACCTCTGGAAACACCATATATTTT.

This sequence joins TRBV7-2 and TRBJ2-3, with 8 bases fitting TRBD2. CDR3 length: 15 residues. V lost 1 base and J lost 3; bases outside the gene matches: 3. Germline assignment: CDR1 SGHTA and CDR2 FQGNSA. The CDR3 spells CASSLGSGTTDTQYF. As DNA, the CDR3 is TGTGCCAGCAGCTTAGGTAGCGGGACGACAGATACGCAGTATTTT.

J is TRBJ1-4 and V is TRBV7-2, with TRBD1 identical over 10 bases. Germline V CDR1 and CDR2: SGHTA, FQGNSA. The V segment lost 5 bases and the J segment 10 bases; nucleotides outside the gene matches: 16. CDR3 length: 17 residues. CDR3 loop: CASSKNTPGQGSGKLFF. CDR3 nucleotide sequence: TGTGCCAGCAGCAAAAACACTCCGGGACAGGGGTCCGGAAAACTGTTTTTT.

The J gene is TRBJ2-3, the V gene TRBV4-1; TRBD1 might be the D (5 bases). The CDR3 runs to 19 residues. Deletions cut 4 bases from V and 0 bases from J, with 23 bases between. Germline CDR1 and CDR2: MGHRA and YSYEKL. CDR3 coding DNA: TGCGCCAGCAGCCCCCATGGCGGCAGACAGAGATCTAGCACAGATACGCAGTATTTT. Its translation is CASSPHGGRQRSSTDTQYF.

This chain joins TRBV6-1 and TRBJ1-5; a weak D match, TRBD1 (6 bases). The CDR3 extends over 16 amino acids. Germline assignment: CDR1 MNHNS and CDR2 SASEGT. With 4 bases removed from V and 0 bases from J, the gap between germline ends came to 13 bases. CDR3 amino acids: CASSARRDISNQPQHF. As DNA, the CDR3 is TGTGCCAGCAGTGCACGCCGGGACATTAGCAATCAGCCCCAGCATTTT.

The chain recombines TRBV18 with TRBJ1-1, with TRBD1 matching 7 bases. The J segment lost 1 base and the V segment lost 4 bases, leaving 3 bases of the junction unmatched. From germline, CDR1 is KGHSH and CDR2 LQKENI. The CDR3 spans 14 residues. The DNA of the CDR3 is TGTGCCAGCTCACTCGGACAGGCGAACACTGAAGCTTTCTTT. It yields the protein CASSLGQANTEAFF. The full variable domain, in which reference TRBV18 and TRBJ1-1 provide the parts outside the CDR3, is NAGVMQNPRHLVRRRGQEARLRCSPMKGHSHVYWYRQLPEEGLKFMVYLQKENIIDESGMPKERFSAEFPKEGPSILRIQQVVRGDSAAYFCASSLGQANTEAFFGQGTRLTVV.

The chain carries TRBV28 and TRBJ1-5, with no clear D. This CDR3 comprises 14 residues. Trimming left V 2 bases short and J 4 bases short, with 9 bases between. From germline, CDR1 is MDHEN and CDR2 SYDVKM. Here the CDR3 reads CASSLGVKNQPQHF. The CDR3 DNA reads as TGTGCCAGCAGTTTAGGAGTCAAAAATCAGCCCCAGCATTTT.

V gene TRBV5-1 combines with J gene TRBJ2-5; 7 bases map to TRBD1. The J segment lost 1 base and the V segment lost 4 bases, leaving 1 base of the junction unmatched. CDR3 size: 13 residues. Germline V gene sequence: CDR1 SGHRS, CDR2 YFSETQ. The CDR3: CASSRTGQETQYF. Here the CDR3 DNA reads TGCGCCAGCAGCCGGACAGGCCAAGAGACCCAGTACTTC.

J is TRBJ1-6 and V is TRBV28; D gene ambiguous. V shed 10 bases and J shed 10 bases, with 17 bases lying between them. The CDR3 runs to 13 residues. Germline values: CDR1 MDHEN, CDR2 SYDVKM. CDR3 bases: TGTGCCACCTCCCGGGTCTTTAGATCACCCCTCCACTTT. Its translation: CATSRVFRSPLHF.

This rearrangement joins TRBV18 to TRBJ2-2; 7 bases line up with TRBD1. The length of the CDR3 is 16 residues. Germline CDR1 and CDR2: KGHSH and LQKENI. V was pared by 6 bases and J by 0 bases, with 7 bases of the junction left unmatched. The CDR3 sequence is CASSYRGQANTGELFF. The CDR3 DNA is TGTGCCAGCTCTTACAGGGGCCAGGCGAACACCGGGGAGCTGTTTTTT.

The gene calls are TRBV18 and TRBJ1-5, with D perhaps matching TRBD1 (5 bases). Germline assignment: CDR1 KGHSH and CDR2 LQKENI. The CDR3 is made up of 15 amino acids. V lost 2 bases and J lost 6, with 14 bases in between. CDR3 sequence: CASSPMGGSVQPQHF. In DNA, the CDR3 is TGTGCCAGCTCACCAATGGGGGGATCAGTTCAGCCCCAGCATTTT.

The CDR3 DNA sequence: TGCGCCAGCAGCTCACGACAGGACACCTATGGCTACACCTTC. It encodes CASSSRQDTYGYTF. The chain joins TRBV5-1 to TRBJ1-2, with TRBD1 as a possible D gene (6 bases). The CDR3 length is 14 residues. The V gene's germline CDR1 is SGHRS and CDR2 YFSETQ. V lost 3 bases and J lost 4, with 13 bases in between.

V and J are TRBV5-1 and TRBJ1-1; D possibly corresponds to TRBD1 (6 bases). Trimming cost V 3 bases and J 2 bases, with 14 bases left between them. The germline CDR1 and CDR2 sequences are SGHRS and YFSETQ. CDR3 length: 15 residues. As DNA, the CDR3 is TGCGCCAGCAGCTATACCGGGACATTAAACACTGAAGCTTTCTTT. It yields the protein CASSYTGTLNTEAFF.

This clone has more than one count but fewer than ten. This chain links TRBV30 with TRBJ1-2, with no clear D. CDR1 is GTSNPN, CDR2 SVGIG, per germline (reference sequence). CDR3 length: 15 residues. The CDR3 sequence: CAAWFVVEPNYGYTF. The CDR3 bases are TGTGCTGCCTGGTTCGTTGTGGAGCCTAACTATGGCTACACCTTC.

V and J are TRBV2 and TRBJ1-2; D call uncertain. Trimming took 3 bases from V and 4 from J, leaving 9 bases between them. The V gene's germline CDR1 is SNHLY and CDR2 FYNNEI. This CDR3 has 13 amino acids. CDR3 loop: CASSEAAPYGYTF. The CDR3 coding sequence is TGTGCCAGCAGTGAGGCGGCGCCCTATGGCTACACCTTC.